A selection of T cell receptor beta chains follows, all from one sample in a study of shared clonotypes between healthy human individuals. TCRdb's table, derived via immunoSEQ multiplex PCR, lists solely in-frame clones and lacks some. The data contain 850,000 to 1,100,000 clones, around 77% of them singletons. The sequenced sample was memory CD4+ T cells from PBMCs. The receptors here all came from a man younger than 35 in good health. Some clones in this sample may be carry-over from other donors' samples. CDR3s include the opening cysteine and the closing phenylalanine or tryptophan. A D gene is named only where the DNA matches it firmly. Clone size is given for some rows only: seen once, a few or many times, or a class if the clone is expanded.

CDR3 protein: CASSLTGVNTEAFF; CDR3 DNA: TGTGCCAGCAGTTTGACAGGGGTGAACACTGAAGCTTTCTTT; J gene: TRBJ1-1; V gene: TRBV27; clone size: few; D gene: TRBD1
CDR3 protein: CASSLGGTASYEQYF; CDR3 DNA: TGCGCCAGCAGCTTGGGAGGTACGGCTAGCTACGAGCAGTACTTC; J gene: TRBJ2-7; V gene: TRBV5-1; clone size: NA; D gene: NA
CDR3 protein: CASSQLLGADTQYF; CDR3 DNA: TGTGCCAGCAGCCAACTTTTAGGGGCAGATACGCAGTATTTT; J gene: TRBJ2-3; V gene: TRBV7-3; clone size: NA; D gene: NA
CDR3 protein: CASNLGLAGRTGELFF; CDR3 DNA: TGTGCCAGCAATCTCGGGCTAGCGGGACGCACCGGGGAGCTGTTTTTT; J gene: TRBJ2-2; V gene: TRBV28; clone size: NA; D gene: TRBD2
CDR3 protein: CASSLAGGEQFF; CDR3 DNA: TGTGCCAGCAGCTTAGCGGGAGGAGAGCAGTTCTTC; J gene: TRBJ2-1; V gene: TRBV7-3; clone size: many; D gene: TRBD2
CDR3 protein: CASSLYGGTEAFF; CDR3 DNA: TGTGCCAGCAGTTTATACGGGGGCACTGAAGCTTTCTTT; J gene: TRBJ1-1; V gene: TRBV28; clone size: NA; D gene: NA
CDR3 protein: CASSLEIKRGYSPLHF; CDR3 DNA: TGTGCCAGCAGCTTAGAGATAAAAAGAGGGTATTCACCCCTCCACTTT; J gene: TRBJ1-6; V gene: TRBV7-2; clone size: few; D gene: NA
CDR3 protein: CASSPDSFNTGELFF; CDR3 DNA: TGTGCCAGCAGCCCAGACAGCTTTAACACCGGGGAGCTGTTTTTT; J gene: TRBJ2-2; V gene: TRBV5-4; clone size: NA; D gene: NA
CDR3 protein: CASCRRQGTYGYTF; CDR3 DNA: TGTGCCAGCTGCCGAAGACAGGGGACCTATGGCTACACCTTC; J gene: TRBJ1-2; V gene: TRBV6-1; clone size: NA; D gene: TRBD1
CDR3 protein: CASRAGGGGSFQPQHF; CDR3 DNA: TGTGCCAGCAGAGCCGGGGGGGGAGGGTCCTTTCAGCCCCAGCATTTT; J gene: TRBJ1-5; V gene: TRBV28; clone size: NA; D gene: NA
CDR3 protein: CASSLFVATNEKLFF; CDR3 DNA: TGTGCCAGCAGCTTATTTGTGGCAACTAATGAAAAACTGTTTTTT; J gene: TRBJ1-4; V gene: TRBV7-8; clone size: NA; D gene: NA
CDR3 protein: CASSPRSGRLWVEQFF; CDR3 DNA: TGTGCCAGCAGCCCACGTAGCGGGAGACTATGGGTTGAGCAGTTCTTC; J gene: TRBJ2-1; V gene: TRBV5-6; clone size: NA; D gene: TRBD2
CDR3 protein: CASSQVGLFAEQFF; CDR3 DNA: TGTGCCAGCAGCCAAGTGGGACTGTTCGCCGAGCAGTTCTTC; J gene: TRBJ2-1; V gene: TRBV4-2; clone size: NA; D gene: NA
CDR3 protein: CASSLTGQNYEQYF; CDR3 DNA: TGCGCCAGCAGCTTGACCGGCCAAAACTACGAGCAGTACTTC; J gene: TRBJ2-7; V gene: TRBV5-1; clone size: once; D gene: NA
CDR3 protein: CASSLGQPTNEKLFF; CDR3 DNA: TGTGCCAGCAGCTTAGGACAGCCAACTAATGAAAAACTGTTTTTT; J gene: TRBJ1-4; V gene: TRBV7-9; clone size: NA; D gene: NA
CDR3 protein: CASSQPTGTYEQYF; CDR3 DNA: TGTGCCAGCAGCCAGCCTACAGGGACCTACGAGCAGTACTTC; J gene: TRBJ2-7; V gene: TRBV11-2; clone size: NA; D gene: NA
CDR3 protein: CASTLDGRWHEQFF; CDR3 DNA: TGTGCCAGCACCCTCGATGGTAGATGGCATGAGCAGTTCTTC; J gene: TRBJ2-1; V gene: TRBV2; clone size: NA; D gene: NA
CDR3 protein: CASSLGLAGSSYNEQFF; CDR3 DNA: TGTGCCAGCAGTCTCGGACTAGCGGGTAGCTCCTACAATGAGCAGTTCTTC; J gene: TRBJ2-1; V gene: TRBV27; clone size: NA; D gene: TRBD2
CDR3 protein: CATSSGSIYNEQFF; CDR3 DNA: TGCGCCACTAGTAGCGGAAGCATTTACAATGAGCAGTTCTTC; J gene: TRBJ2-1; V gene: TRBV5-1; clone size: NA; D gene: NA
CDR3 protein: CSVATGGIYGYTF; CDR3 DNA: TGCAGCGTCGCAACAGGGGGTATCTATGGCTACACCTTC; J gene: TRBJ1-2; V gene: TRBV29-1; clone size: NA; D gene: TRBD1
CDR3 protein: CASSVGLASDTQYF; CDR3 DNA: TGCGCCAGCAGTGTGGGACTAGCGTCAGATACGCAGTATTTT; J gene: TRBJ2-3; V gene: TRBV5-1; clone size: NA; D gene: TRBD2
CDR3 protein: CASSSPSRDTEAFF; CDR3 DNA: TGTGCCAGCAGCTCCCCGTCCCGGGACACTGAAGCTTTCTTT; J gene: TRBJ1-1; V gene: TRBV11-2; clone size: few; D gene: NA
CDR3 protein: CASSVASGPYNEQFF; CDR3 DNA: TGTGCCAGCAGCGTAGCCTCGGGACCCTACAATGAGCAGTTCTTC; J gene: TRBJ2-1; V gene: TRBV9; clone size: NA; D gene: NA
CDR3 protein: CASEGRGPTYEQYF; CDR3 DNA: TGTGCCAGCGAAGGGAGGGGGCCTACCTACGAGCAGTACTTC; J gene: TRBJ2-7; V gene: TRBV28; clone size: NA; D gene: NA
CDR3 protein: CASSFEGASTNEKLFF; CDR3 DNA: TGCGCCAGCAGCTTCGAGGGGGCGTCAACTAATGAAAAACTGTTTTTT; J gene: TRBJ1-4; V gene: TRBV5-1; clone size: NA; D gene: TRBD1
CDR3 protein: CASSEPPRTGELFF; CDR3 DNA: TGTGCCAGCAGTGAACCCCCTAGGACCGGGGAGCTGTTTTTT; J gene: TRBJ2-2; V gene: TRBV25-1; clone size: NA; D gene: NA
CDR3 protein: CASSLVRGVLYF; CDR3 DNA: TGTGCCAGCAGCTTAGTAAGGGGGGTTTTGTATTTT; J gene: TRBJ2-3; V gene: TRBV7-2; clone size: once; D gene: NA
CDR3 protein: CASSQTRWGTEAFF; CDR3 DNA: TGCGCCAGCAGCCAAACCAGATGGGGCACTGAAGCTTTCTTT; J gene: TRBJ1-1; V gene: TRBV4-1; clone size: NA; D gene: NA
CDR3 protein: CASSLRDRGIHGYTF; CDR3 DNA: TGTGCCAGCAGCCTTCGGGACAGGGGGATCCATGGCTACACCTTC; J gene: TRBJ1-2; V gene: TRBV5-6; clone size: NA; D gene: TRBD1
CDR3 protein: CSTTQGNTEAFF; CDR3 DNA: TGCAGCACCACCCAGGGGAACACTGAAGCTTTCTTT; J gene: TRBJ1-1; V gene: TRBV29-1; clone size: NA; D gene: NA
CDR3 protein: CASRATENSPLHF; CDR3 DNA: TGTGCCAGCAGAGCAACAGAGAATTCACCCCTCCACTTT; J gene: TRBJ1-6; V gene: TRBV2; clone size: NA; D gene: NA
CDR3 protein: CASSLAIGGGPYEQYF; CDR3 DNA: TGTGCCAGCAGCTTAGCTATCGGTGGGGGGCCATACGAGCAGTACTTC; J gene: TRBJ2-7; V gene: TRBV7-2; clone size: NA; D gene: NA
CDR3 protein: CASSSQGGLNRNTIYF; CDR3 DNA: TGTGCCAGCAGCTCCCAAGGGGGGCTGAACAGAAACACCATATATTTT; J gene: TRBJ1-3; V gene: TRBV7-2; clone size: NA; D gene: NA
CDR3 protein: CASRWAIYTDTQYF; CDR3 DNA: TGCGCCAGCAGATGGGCGATCTACACAGATACGCAGTATTTT; J gene: TRBJ2-3; V gene: TRBV5-1; clone size: NA; D gene: NA
CDR3 protein: CASRASYTDTQYF; CDR3 DNA: TGTGCCAGCAGAGCCTCCTACACAGATACGCAGTATTTT; J gene: TRBJ2-3; V gene: TRBV28; clone size: NA; D gene: NA
CDR3 protein: CASSFVGSGANVLTF; CDR3 DNA: TGTGCCAGCAGTTTTGTGGGCTCTGGGGCCAACGTCCTGACTTTC; J gene: TRBJ2-6; V gene: TRBV28; clone size: once; D gene: NA
CDR3 protein: CASSASGLKMGGYTF; CDR3 DNA: TGTGCCAGCAGCGCCTCGGGACTCAAAATGGGTGGCTACACCTTC; J gene: TRBJ1-2; V gene: TRBV9; clone size: NA; D gene: NA
CDR3 protein: CASSYSINLNTEAFF; CDR3 DNA: TGTGCCAGCAGTTACTCGATTAACTTGAACACTGAAGCTTTCTTT; J gene: TRBJ1-1; V gene: TRBV6-5; clone size: NA; D gene: NA
CDR3 protein: CASSQDTGILGEQEAFF; CDR3 DNA: TGTGCCAGCAGCCAAGATACGGGGATTTTGGGGGAGCAGGAGGCTTTCTTT; J gene: TRBJ1-1; V gene: TRBV14; clone size: NA; D gene: NA
CDR3 protein: CASSLGAGPGADTQYF; CDR3 DNA: TGCGCCAGCAGCTTGGGCGCGGGCCCGGGGGCAGATACGCAGTATTTT; J gene: TRBJ2-3; V gene: TRBV5-1; clone size: NA; D gene: NA
CDR3 protein: CSVVTTGGGVDEKLFF; CDR3 DNA: TGCAGCGTTGTTACGACAGGGGGTGGGGTCGATGAAAAACTGTTTTTT; J gene: TRBJ1-4; V gene: TRBV29-1; clone size: once; D gene: TRBD1
CDR3 protein: CASSQDGGIKNIQYF; CDR3 DNA: TGTGCCAGCAGCCAAGATGGGGGTATCAAAAACATTCAGTACTTC; J gene: TRBJ2-4; V gene: TRBV4-2; clone size: NA; D gene: NA
CDR3 protein: CSVERVYNEQFF; CDR3 DNA: TGCAGCGTTGAACGGGTATACAATGAGCAGTTCTTC; J gene: TRBJ2-1; V gene: TRBV29-1; clone size: NA; D gene: NA
CDR3 protein: CSASVAQSQHF; CDR3 DNA: TGCAGTGCTAGCGTAGCTCAGTCCCAGCATTTT; J gene: TRBJ1-5; V gene: TRBV20-1; clone size: NA; D gene: NA
CDR3 protein: CASSWGLAGGQETQYF; CDR3 DNA: TGTGCCAGCAGCTGGGGACTAGCGGGCGGCCAAGAGACCCAGTACTTC; J gene: TRBJ2-5; V gene: TRBV11-3; clone size: NA; D gene: TRBD2
CDR3 protein: CAISGSDGYTF; CDR3 DNA: TGTGCCATCAGCGGGTCCGATGGCTACACCTTC; J gene: TRBJ1-2; V gene: TRBV10-3; clone size: once; D gene: NA
CDR3 protein: CASSIQVGLAGGTEQFF; CDR3 DNA: TGTGCCAGTAGTATTCAGGTTGGACTAGCGGGAGGAACGGAGCAGTTCTTC; J gene: TRBJ2-1; V gene: TRBV19; clone size: NA; D gene: TRBD2
CDR3 protein: CASGGTSGRNTGELFF; CDR3 DNA: TGTGCCAGCGGAGGGACTAGCGGGAGGAACACCGGGGAGCTGTTTTTT; J gene: TRBJ2-2; V gene: TRBV2; clone size: NA; D gene: TRBD2
CDR3 protein: CASSYSGEKPGELFF; CDR3 DNA: TGTGCCAGCAGTTATAGCGGAGAGAAGCCCGGGGAGCTGTTTTTT; J gene: TRBJ2-2; V gene: TRBV6-6; clone size: NA; D gene: NA
CDR3 protein: CASSLLTQPQHF; CDR3 DNA: TGTGCCAGCAGTTTATTGACTCAGCCCCAGCATTTT; J gene: TRBJ1-5; V gene: TRBV28; clone size: NA; D gene: NA
CDR3 protein: CASSPGTSGQAQYF; CDR3 DNA: TGCGCCAGCAGCCCCGGGACTAGCGGCCAGGCCCAGTACTTC; J gene: TRBJ2-5; V gene: TRBV5-1; clone size: NA; D gene: TRBD2
CDR3 protein: CASSFRGSYNEQFF; CDR3 DNA: TGTGCCAGCAGCTTTAGGGGCTCCTACAATGAGCAGTTCTTC; J gene: TRBJ2-1; V gene: TRBV7-9; clone size: NA; D gene: NA
CDR3 protein: CASSLGAWRGELAKPQETQYF; CDR3 DNA: TGCGCCAGCAGCTTGGGAGCTTGGAGGGGAGAATTGGCGAAACCCCAAGAGACCCAGTACTTC; J gene: TRBJ2-5; V gene: TRBV5-1; clone size: NA; D gene: NA